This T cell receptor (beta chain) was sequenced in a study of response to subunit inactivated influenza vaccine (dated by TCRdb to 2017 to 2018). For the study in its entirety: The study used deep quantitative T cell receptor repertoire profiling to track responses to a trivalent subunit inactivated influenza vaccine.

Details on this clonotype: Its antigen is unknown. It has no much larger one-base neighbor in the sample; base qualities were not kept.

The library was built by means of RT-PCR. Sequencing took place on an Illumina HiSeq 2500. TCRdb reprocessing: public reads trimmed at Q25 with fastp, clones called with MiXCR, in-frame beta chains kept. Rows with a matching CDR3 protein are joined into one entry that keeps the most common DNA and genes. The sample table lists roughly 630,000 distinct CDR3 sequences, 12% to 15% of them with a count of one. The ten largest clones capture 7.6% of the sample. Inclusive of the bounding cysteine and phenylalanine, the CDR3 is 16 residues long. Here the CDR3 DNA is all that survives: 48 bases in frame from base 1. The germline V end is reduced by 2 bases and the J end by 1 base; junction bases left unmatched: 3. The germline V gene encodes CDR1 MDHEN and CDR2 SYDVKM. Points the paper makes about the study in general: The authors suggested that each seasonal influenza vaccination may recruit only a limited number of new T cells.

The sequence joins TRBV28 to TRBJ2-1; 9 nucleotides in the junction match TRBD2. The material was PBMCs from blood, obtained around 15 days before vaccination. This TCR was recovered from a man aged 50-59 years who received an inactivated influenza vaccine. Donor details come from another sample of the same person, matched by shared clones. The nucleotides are TGTGCCAGCAGTTTAGCGGGAGGGGGGTCCTACAATGAGCAGTTCTTC. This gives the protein CASSLAGGGSYNEQFF.